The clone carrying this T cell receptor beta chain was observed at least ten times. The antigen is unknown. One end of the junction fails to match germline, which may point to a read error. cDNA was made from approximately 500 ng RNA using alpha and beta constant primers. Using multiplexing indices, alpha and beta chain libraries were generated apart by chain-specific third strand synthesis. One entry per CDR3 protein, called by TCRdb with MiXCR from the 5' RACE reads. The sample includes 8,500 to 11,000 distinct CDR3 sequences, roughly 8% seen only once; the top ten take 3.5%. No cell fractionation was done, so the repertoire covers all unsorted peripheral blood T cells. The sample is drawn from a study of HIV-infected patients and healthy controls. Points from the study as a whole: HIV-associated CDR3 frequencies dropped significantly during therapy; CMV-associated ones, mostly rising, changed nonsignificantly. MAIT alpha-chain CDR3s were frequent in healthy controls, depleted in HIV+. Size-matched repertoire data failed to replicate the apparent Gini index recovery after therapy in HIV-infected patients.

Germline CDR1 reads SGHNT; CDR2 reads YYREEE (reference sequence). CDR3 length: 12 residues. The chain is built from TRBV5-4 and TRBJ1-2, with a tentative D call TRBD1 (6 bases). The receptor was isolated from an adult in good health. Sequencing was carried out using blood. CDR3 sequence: CASRLDSMGYTF. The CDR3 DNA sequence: TGTGCCAGCAGATTGGACAGCATGGGCTACACCTTC.